This T cell receptor beta chain comes out of a study of blood T cell repertoires in COVID-19. For the study at large: Samples came from the United States, Italy and Spain, spanning acute and convalescent COVID-19.

The authors' processing: Amplification from reference gene primers served as the basis for estimated nucleated cell counts. Sequencing used immunoSEQ multiplex PCR; TCRdb keeps in-frame clones, though not all of them. V and J calls and clone size follow that table, whereas D and trimming were derived from the DNA. The sample contains about 380,000 clones, roughly 87% of which appear only once. This CDR3 is 15 amino acids long. Germline CDR1 and CDR2: LNHDA and SQIVND (reference sequence). Trimming removed 5 bases from V and 0 bases from J, with 11 bases in between. Participants, about 18 to 100 years old, spanned approximately 26 US areas. Clinical history reported by participants formed the basis on which cohorts were assigned.

This receptor was identified in a woman aged 30 to 39 who had recovered from COVID-19. The chain employs TRBV19 and TRBJ1-3; D not resolved. The sample consisted of PBMCs or T cells enriched from blood (not recorded which). The DNA for the CDR3 is TGTGCCAGTAGTGCCAACAGAATCTCTGGAAACACCATATATTTT. Protein sequence: CASSANRISGNTIYF.